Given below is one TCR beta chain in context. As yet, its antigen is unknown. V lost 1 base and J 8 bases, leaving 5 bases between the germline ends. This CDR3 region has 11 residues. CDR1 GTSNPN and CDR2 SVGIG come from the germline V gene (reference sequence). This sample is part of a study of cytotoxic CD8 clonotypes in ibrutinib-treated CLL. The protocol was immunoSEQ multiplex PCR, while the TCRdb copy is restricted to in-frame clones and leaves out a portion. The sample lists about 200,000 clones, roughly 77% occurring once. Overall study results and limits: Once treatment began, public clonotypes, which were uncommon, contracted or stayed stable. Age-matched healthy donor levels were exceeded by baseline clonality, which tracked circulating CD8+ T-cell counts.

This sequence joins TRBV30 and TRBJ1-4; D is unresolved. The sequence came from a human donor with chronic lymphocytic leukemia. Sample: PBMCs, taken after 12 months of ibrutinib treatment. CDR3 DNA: TGTGCCTGGAGTGCACTGGAAAAACTGTTTTTT. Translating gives CAWSALEKLFF.